The 27 T cell receptor beta chains reported below all come from one sample, sequenced in a study of cytomegalovirus exposure and HLA in healthy donors. PCR primers comprised 60 Vbeta and 13 Jbeta primers. The method was immunoSEQ multiplex PCR; TCRdb's version includes in-frame clones alone and lacks a portion of them. Of 150,000 or so clones listed, approximately 85% are singletons. The material sequenced was PBMCs. These receptor sequences come from a man between 18 and 29 years old in good health and CMV-seropositive.

The V and J genes are TRBV19 and TRBJ2-7; 12 nucleotides match TRBD1. This CDR3 region has 14 residues. Germline V gives CDR1 LNHDA, CDR2 SQIVND (reference sequence). With 6 bases clipped from V and 3 bases from J, the junction kept 3 bases outside the gene matches. As DNA, the CDR3 is TGTGCCAGTAGGGGGACAGGGGGCCTCTACGAGCAGTACTTC. Its protein is CASRGTGGLYEQYF.

This clone has a handful of counts. The V and J genes are TRBV27 and TRBJ2-1; D might be TRBD1 (6 bases). The V gene's germline CDR1 is MNHEY and CDR2 SMNVEV (reference sequence). Trimming pared 6 bases from V and 3 bases from J, leaving 9 bases between. CDR3 length equals 13 residues. Here the CDR3 reads CASRMGHYNEQFF. CDR3 bases: TGTGCCAGCAGAATGGGACACTACAATGAGCAGTTCTTC.

The genes are TRBV6-1 and TRBJ2-5; the D gene is possibly TRBD1 (6 bases). Germline lookup yields CDR1 MNHNS and CDR2 SASEGT. Trimming shortened V by 10 bases and J by 0 bases, and 15 bases separated the two germline ends. The CDR3 contains 14 residues. Here the CDR3 DNA reads TGTGCCACCGAACGGGACAACGACCAAGAGACCCAGTACTTC. Translated, it gives CATERDNDQETQYF.

The chain recombines TRBV4-1 with TRBJ2-3, with 7 bases identical to TRBD1. Germline CDR1 MGHRA, CDR2 YSYEKL. With V trimmed by 4 bases and J by 2 bases, 6 bases remained unmatched. The CDR3 contains 15 residues. In DNA, the CDR3 is TGCGCCAGCAGCCGATTACAGGGGACCACAGATACGCAGTATTTT. Translating gives CASSRLQGTTDTQYF.

This chain joins TRBV15 and TRBJ1-1; a weak D match, TRBD1 (5 bases). The V end lost 0 bases, the J end lost 8 bases, and 10 bases lay between the germline ends. From germline, CDR1 is LNHNV and CDR2 YYDKDF (reference sequence). The CDR3 sequence is 13 residues long. Here the CDR3 DNA reads TGTGCCACCAGCAGAGATACTACAGGAGAAGCTTTCTTT. Translating it yields CATSRDTTGEAFF.

The chain links TRBV6-1 to TRBJ1-2; TRBD1 matches at 10 bases. CDR1 and CDR2 from the germline V gene are MNHNS and SASEGT. This CDR3 comprises 13 residues. V lost 8 bases, J lost 8 bases, and 8 bases stayed unmatched. CDR3 sequence (DNA): TGTGCCAGCGAACGGACAGGGGGATACGGCTACACCTTC. It is translated as CASERTGGYGYTF.

The sample holds one count of this clone. The chain links TRBV15 to TRBJ2-3; D might be TRBD2 (6 bases). Germline V lookup: CDR1 LNHNV, CDR2 YYDKDF (reference sequence). The CDR3 covers 14 residues. Trimming took off 0 bases at V and 5 bases at J, with 9 bases between the two ends. The CDR3 DNA follows: TGTGCCACCAGCAGAGAGCGGGGTGGAGATACGCAGTATTTT. It translates to CATSRERGGDTQYF.

This clone was detected only a few times. The chain couples TRBV18 to TRBJ2-3, with 7 bases matching TRBD1. Losses at the gene ends were 6 bases for V and 2 bases for J; bases not matched to a gene: 8. CDR1 is KGHSH and CDR2 is LQKENI in the germline V gene. The CDR3 has 15 amino acids. The CDR3: CASSEGAINTDTQYF. DNA of the CDR3: TGTGCCAGCTCTGAGGGGGCGATTAACACAGATACGCAGTATTTT.

This sequence joins TRBV5-1 and TRBJ2-3; perhaps TRBD2 as D (6 bases). This CDR3 contains 14 residues. Trimming cost V 0 bases and J 8 bases, with 13 bases left between them. From germline, CDR1 is SGHRS and CDR2 YFSETQ. CDR3 sequence reads: CASSLAGRGSTQYF. CDR3 nucleotides: TGCGCCAGCAGCTTGGCAGGGCGGGGTAGTACGCAGTATTTT.

The chain couples TRBV4-1 to TRBJ2-3; D perhaps matches TRBD2 (5 bases). This CDR3 region has 13 residues. Germline V gene data show CDR1 as MGHRA and CDR2 as YSYEKL. Between the trimmed V and J ends, which lost 8 bases and 2 bases, there was a span of 11 bases. CDR3 sequence reads: CASRKGATDTQYF. CDR3 DNA: TGCGCCAGCCGAAAGGGAGCCACAGATACGCAGTATTTT.

J is TRBJ2-3 and V is TRBV9; TRBD2 matches at 9 bases. Germline V lookup: CDR1 SGDLS, CDR2 YYNGEE. J gave up 5 bases and V 3 bases, and 16 bases lay outside the gene matches. This CDR3 comprises 18 residues. The CDR3 is CASSGRGPAGGLGDTQYF. The CDR3 DNA reads as TGTGCCAGCAGCGGACGGGGTCCGGCGGGGGGGCTCGGAGATACGCAGTATTTT.

This chain uses TRBV27 with TRBJ2-7; 7 bases map to TRBD1. This CDR3 spans 15 amino acids. J was trimmed by 7 bases and V by 7 bases; bases with no gene match: 16. Germline CDR1 reads MNHEY; CDR2 reads SMNVEV (reference sequence). The CDR3 bases are TGTGCCAGCAACCGAGGGACAGCTCTTCTAGGAGAGCAGTACTTC. Translated, it gives CASNRGTALLGEQYF.

This chain connects TRBV7-2 to TRBJ2-3, with D possibly matching TRBD2 (5 bases). V lost 6 bases, J lost 0 bases, and 13 bases lay in between. CDR1 is SGHTA, CDR2 FQGNSA, per germline. The CDR3 is made up of 15 amino acids. The CDR3 protein is CASRASRESTDTQYF. The CDR3 bases are TGTGCCAGCAGGGCGAGCCGGGAAAGCACAGATACGCAGTATTTT.

This chain connects TRBV7-2 to TRBJ1-2, with D possibly being TRBD1 (6 bases). CDR3 size: 14 residues. V shed 2 bases and J shed 2 bases, with 9 bases lying between them. The V gene's germline CDR1 is SGHTA and CDR2 FQGNSA. The CDR3 reads CASSLLRGNYGYTF. In nucleotides, the CDR3 is TGTGCCAGCAGCTTACTAAGGGGGAACTATGGCTACACCTTC.

V usage is TRBV30 and J usage is TRBJ1-1; TRBD1 is a possible D gene (5 bases). This CDR3 region has 13 residues. V was clipped by 0 bases and J by 1 base, with 6 bases between them. Germline assignment: CDR1 GTSNPN and CDR2 SVGIG (reference sequence). Here the CDR3 DNA reads TGTGCCTGGAGTGTACAGGCGAACACTGAAGCTTTCTTT. Its protein product is CAWSVQANTEAFF.

The gene calls are TRBV7-9 and TRBJ2-7; 10 bases agree with TRBD2. Unmatched junction bases numbered 0, after V lost 0 bases and J lost 1 base. The germline V gene encodes CDR1 SEHNR and CDR2 FQNEAQ (reference sequence). This CDR3 comprises 15 residues. CDR3 nucleotide sequence: TGTGCCAGCAGCTTAGCTAGCGGGGGGTCCTACGAGCAGTACTTC. It is translated as CASSLASGGSYEQYF.

This chain joins TRBV10-2 and TRBJ1-3; D remains unclear. This CDR3 spans 14 amino acids. Germline-derived CDR1 and CDR2 are WSHSY and SAAADI. The V gene lost 8 bases and the J gene lost 1 base, with 12 bases spanning the gap. The CDR3 nucleotides read TGCGCCAGCGGAACTGGAGTATCTGGAAACACCATATATTTT. Translating gives CASGTGVSGNTIYF.

V is TRBV6-5 and J is TRBJ2-1; D possibly corresponds to TRBD2 (6 bases). Germline CDR1 reads MNHEY; CDR2 reads SVGAGI. This CDR3 has 15 amino acids. The V end lost 0 bases, the J end lost 0 bases, and 6 bases lay between the germline ends. CDR3 protein: CASSYSGGSYNEQFF. DNA for the CDR3: TGTGCCAGCAGTTACTCGGGGGGCTCCTACAATGAGCAGTTCTTC.

Comments on this clone: The sample holds other DNA sequences that translate to the same CDR3. The genes are TRBV5-1 and TRBJ1-4, with D perhaps matching TRBD1 (6 bases). CDR1 and CDR2 (germline): SGHRS, YFSETQ. V shed 7 bases and J shed 7 bases, with 17 bases lying between them. This CDR3 region has 14 residues. The CDR3 sequence is CASREGELSEKLFF. The CDR3 DNA reads as TGCGCCAGCCGCGAGGGGGAGTTGAGTGAAAAACTGTTTTTT.

This chain uses TRBV5-5 with TRBJ2-1, with TRBD1 identical over 7 bases. Losses at the gene ends were 1 base for V and 7 bases for J; bases not matched to a gene: 5. CDR1 and CDR2 from the germline V gene are SGHKS and YYEKEE (reference sequence). This CDR3 is 14 amino acids long. CDR3 protein: CASSLRQGENEQFF. The CDR3 DNA sequence: TGTGCCAGCAGCTTGAGGCAGGGGGAGAATGAGCAGTTCTTC.

The chain recombines TRBV16 with TRBJ1-1; D not resolved. The CDR3 is made up of 16 amino acids. Germline-derived CDR1 and CDR2 are KGHSY and FQNENV. V lost 1 base, J lost 3 bases, and 15 bases lay in between. DNA of the CDR3: TGTGCCAGCAGCCAATGGTTCCGGGATGTGGACACTGAAGCTTTCTTT. It codes for CASSQWFRDVDTEAFF.

This clone was seen only a few times. The V and J genes are TRBV7-2 and TRBJ2-5; 10 bases fit TRBD2. CDR3 length: 15 residues. CDR1 and CDR2 (germline): SGHTA, FQGNSA. Trimming cost V 5 bases and J 5 bases; bases outside gene matches: 8. In DNA, the CDR3 is TGTGCCAGCAGCAAAGCGGGGGGGGCTCCGGAGACCCAGTACTTC. The encoded protein is CASSKAGGAPETQYF.

The chain couples TRBV27 to TRBJ2-2, with 12 bases that match TRBD1. The CDR3 covers 15 residues. CDR1 and CDR2 from the germline V gene are MNHEY and SMNVEV (reference sequence). Germline trimming cut 7 bases from V and 9 bases from J; bases unmatched to any gene: 9. The CDR3 region is CASTSGTGGYRELFF. CDR3 sequence (DNA): TGTGCCAGCACCTCCGGGACAGGGGGCTACCGGGAGCTGTTTTTT.

The V gene is TRBV30, the J gene TRBJ1-1, with D possibly matching TRBD1 (6 bases). CDR1 and CDR2 from the germline V gene are GTSNPN and SVGIG (reference sequence). The CDR3 loop spans 14 amino acids. The V gene lost 0 bases and the J gene lost 5 bases, with 13 bases spanning the gap. The chain's CDR3 is CAWSVPGGATEAFF. DNA of the CDR3: TGTGCCTGGAGTGTACCGGGGGGCGCAACTGAAGCTTTCTTT.

The chain joins TRBV29-1 to TRBJ2-1; 12 nucleotides match TRBD1. V lost 4 bases and J lost 5; bases outside the gene matches: 6. Germline-derived CDR1 and CDR2 are SQVTM and ANQGSEA. The CDR3 totals 15 residues. Written as DNA, the CDR3 is TGCAGCGTTGGTCGGGACAGGGGGCCGGACAATGAGCAGTTCTTC. This sequence encodes CSVGRDRGPDNEQFF.

This clone was detected a few times. This chain links TRBV2 with TRBJ1-5; D not certain. The CDR3 runs to 12 residues. Per the germline V gene, CDR1 is SNHLY and CDR2 is FYNNEI. V was shortened by 8 bases and J by 3 bases, with 8 bases between the two germline ends. CDR3 protein: CASGQNNQPQHF. The CDR3 bases are TGTGCCAGCGGCCAGAACAATCAGCCCCAGCATTTT.

This clone appeared a few times. This chain uses TRBV6-1 with TRBJ1-5; D is undetermined. The germline V gene has CDR1 MNHNS and CDR2 SASEGT. V shed 5 bases and J shed 5 bases, with 13 bases lying between them. The CDR3 consists of 14 residues. The CDR3 here is CASSIEGIHQPQHF. CDR3 bases: TGTGCCAGCAGTATCGAGGGAATTCATCAGCCCCAGCATTTT.